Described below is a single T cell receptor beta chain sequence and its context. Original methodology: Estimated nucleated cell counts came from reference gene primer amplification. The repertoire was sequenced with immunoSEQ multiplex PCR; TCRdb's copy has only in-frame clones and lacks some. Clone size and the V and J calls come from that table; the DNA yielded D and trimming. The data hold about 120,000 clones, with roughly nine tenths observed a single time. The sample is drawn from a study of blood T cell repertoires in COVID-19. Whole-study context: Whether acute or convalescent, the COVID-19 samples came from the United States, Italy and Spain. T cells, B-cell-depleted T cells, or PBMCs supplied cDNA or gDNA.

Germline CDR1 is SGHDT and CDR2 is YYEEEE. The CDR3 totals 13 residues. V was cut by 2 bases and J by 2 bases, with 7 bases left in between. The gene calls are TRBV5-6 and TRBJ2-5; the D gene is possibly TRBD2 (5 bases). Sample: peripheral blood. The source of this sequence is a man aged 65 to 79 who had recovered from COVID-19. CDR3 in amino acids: CASSFREQETQYF. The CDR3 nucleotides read TGTGCCAGCAGCTTCCGGGAACAAGAGACCCAGTACTTC.